This T cell receptor (beta chain) derives from a study of cytomegalovirus exposure and HLA in healthy donors. The CDR3 covers 17 residues. In germline, CDR1 is SGHNT, CDR2 YENEEA. Trimming left V 4 bases short and J 0 bases short, with 15 bases between. Both 60 Vbeta primers and 13 Jbeta primers went into the PCR. Sequenced by immunoSEQ multiplex PCR; TCRdb stores in-frame clones only, minus some. The data hold around 150,000 clones, with 65% to 80% observed a single time. As regards this clone: Its antigen is still unknown.

Findings of the study overall: Looking again later, the authors saw that most CMV-associated TCR beta chains seemed HLA-restricted. Some V segments could not be told apart, so they were left out, TRBV6-2 and TRBV6-3 among them. Analysis performed later found 15,000 or so TCR beta sequences associated with HLA alleles at 0.05 false discovery rate.

Material for sequencing was PBMCs. V gene TRBV11-3 combines with J gene TRBJ2-2, with a weak D call TRBD1 (7 bases). This receptor was taken from a man aged 35 to 55 in good health and CMV-seronegative. Here the CDR3 DNA reads TGTGCCAGCAGCTCCCGAGGGGGGACAGCGAACACCGGGGAGCTGTTTTTT. It specifies CASSSRGGTANTGELFF.